A single T cell receptor beta chain is shown here with its context. Its specificity is not known. The data stem from a study of T cells after yellow fever vaccination. Study-wide points: Most primary-vaccination clones recurred post-booster (just under 98% CD4, just over 85% CD8). Although the secondary response was weaker, it peaked faster, at day 5 versus 15.

Template-switching 5'RACE yielded the TCR cDNA; a universal primer site and UMIs were added in the process. TCRdb itself ran the 5' RACE reads through MiXCR, one entry per CDR3 protein. Among approximately 330,000 distinct CDR3 sequences listed, around 12% were seen once. Trimming pared 3 bases from V and 0 bases from J, leaving 8 bases between. The CDR3 loop spans 14 amino acids. Germline V CDR1 and CDR2: SGHNT, YYREEE (reference sequence). The chain has TRBV5-4 and TRBJ2-3, with D hard to call. This receptor was identified in a man between 18 and 35 years old who received the YFV17D yellow fever vaccine. The material was CD4+ T cells sorted from PBMCs, obtained 15 days after the yellow fever booster vaccination. The CDR3 sequence: CASSSKSSTDTQYF. The CDR3 region has the DNA TGTGCCAGCAGCTCAAAGTCTAGCACAGATACGCAGTATTTT.